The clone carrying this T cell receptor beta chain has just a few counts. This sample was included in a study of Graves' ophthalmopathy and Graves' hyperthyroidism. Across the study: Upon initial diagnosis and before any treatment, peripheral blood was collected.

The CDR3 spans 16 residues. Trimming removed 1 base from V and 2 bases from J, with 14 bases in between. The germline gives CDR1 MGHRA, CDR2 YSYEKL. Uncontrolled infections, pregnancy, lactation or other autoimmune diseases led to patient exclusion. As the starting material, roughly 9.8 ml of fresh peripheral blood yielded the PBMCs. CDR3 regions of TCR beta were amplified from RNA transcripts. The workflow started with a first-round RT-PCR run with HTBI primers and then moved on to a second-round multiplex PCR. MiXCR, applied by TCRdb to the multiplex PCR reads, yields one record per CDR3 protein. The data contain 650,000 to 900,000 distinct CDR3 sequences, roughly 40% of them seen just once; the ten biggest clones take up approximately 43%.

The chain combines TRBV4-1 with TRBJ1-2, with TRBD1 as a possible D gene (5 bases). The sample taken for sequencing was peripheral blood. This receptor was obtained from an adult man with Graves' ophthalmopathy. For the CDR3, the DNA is TGCGCCAGCAGCCAAGCGATGGCAGGGTTGAACTATGGCTACACCTTC. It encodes CASSQAMAGLNYGYTF.